The 2 T cell receptor beta chains below come from one sample, sequenced in a study of CD8 T cells in ankylosing spondylitis. TCRdb ran MiXCR on the 5' RACE reads and lists one entry per CDR3 protein. The sample has fewer than 180,000 distinct CDR3 sequences; 44% are singletons. The sample comprised synovial fluid, either unsorted or a sorted T cell fraction (not recorded which). The receptor set was obtained from a male donor with ankylosing spondylitis.

J is TRBJ1-6 and V is TRBV5-1, with D perhaps matching TRBD1 (5 bases). The CDR3 runs 15 residues. V was clipped by 5 bases and J by 4 bases, with 13 bases between them. The germline CDR1 and CDR2 sequences are SGHRS and YFSETQ. CDR3 DNA: TGCGCCAGCAGTATGAGGGGAATTTATAATTCACCCCTCCACTTT. Protein: CASSMRGIYNSPLHF.

J is TRBJ1-1 and V is TRBV5-1; TRBD1 aligns across 12 bases. Germline loops: CDR1 SGHRS, CDR2 YFSETQ. There are 16 residues in the CDR3. The junction had 4 bases not matched to a gene; V was cut back by 4 bases and J by 0 bases. The CDR3 here is CASSPGQGAMNTEAFF. Written as DNA, the CDR3 is TGCGCCAGCAGCCCGGGACAGGGGGCGATGAACACTGAAGCTTTCTTT.